Following are 22 T cell receptor beta chains from one sample sequenced in a study of T cell responses to AZD1222 COVID-19 vaccine. Using immunoSEQ multiplex PCR, the repertoire was profiled, and TCRdb retains in-frame clones only, with some absent. Of about 130,000 clones listed, more than 80% are singletons. The material sequenced was peripheral blood, taken 28 days after the second AZD1222 dose. All receptors derive from an adult who received the AZD1222 COVID-19 vaccine.

The CDR3 loop reads CASSQETGVGGNTIYF. As DNA, the CDR3 is TGCGCCAGCAGCCAAGAGACAGGGGTGGGAGGAAACACCATATATTTT. V and J are TRBV4-1 and TRBJ1-3; the match to TRBD1 covers 8 bases. Germline assignment: CDR1 MGHRA and CDR2 YSYEKL. V lost 0 bases and J lost 4; bases outside the gene matches: 5. This CDR3 has 16 residues.

J is TRBJ2-7 and V is TRBV10-2, with 8 bases that match TRBD1. This CDR3 spans 15 amino acids. V trimming: 2 bases; J trimming: 4 bases; junction bases outside the gene matches: 7. Germline V gene sequence: CDR1 WSHSY, CDR2 SAAADI. The CDR3 spells CASSETRTGQYEQYF. The CDR3 DNA follows: TGCGCCAGCAGTGAGACCCGGACAGGGCAATACGAGCAGTACTTC.

The chain uses TRBV10-3 and TRBJ2-7; the match to TRBD1 covers 8 bases. V was pared by 6 bases and J by 6 bases, with 19 bases of the junction left unmatched. Germline assignment: CDR1 ENHRY and CDR2 SYGVKD. This CDR3 contains 17 residues. In DNA, the CDR3 is TGTGCCATCAGAGATGAAACCGCGGACAGGGCGTGGGGCGAGCAGTACTTC. Translated, it gives CAIRDETADRAWGEQYF.

The rearrangement joins TRBV7-8 to TRBJ2-1; the match to TRBD2 covers 7 bases. Germline V gene sequence: CDR1 SGHVS, CDR2 FQNEAQ. The CDR3 runs to 14 residues. After removal of 6 bases from V and 0 bases from J, the junction contained 2 bases not matched to a gene. Written as DNA, the CDR3 is TGTGCCAGCAGACCGGGAGGCTCCTACAATGAGCAGTTCTTC. Translation: CASRPGGSYNEQFF.

The chain combines TRBV6-4 with TRBJ1-5; 7 bases align to TRBD1. CDR3 length: 13 residues. Germline values: CDR1 MRHNA, CDR2 SNTAGT. The V and J ends lost 2 bases and 6 bases, in that order; junction bases with no gene match: 1. The CDR3 bases are TGTGCCAGCAGTGACGCAGGGGGTCAGCCCCAGCATTTT. Translated, it gives CASSDAGGQPQHF.

CDR3 protein: CASSSRQGGTGELFF. The CDR3 DNA reads as TGCGCCAGCAGCTCCCGACAGGGAGGCACCGGGGAGCTGTTTTTT. The chain couples TRBV5-1 to TRBJ2-2, with D possibly matching TRBD1 (7 bases). Germline V gene lookup returns CDR1 SGHRS and CDR2 YFSETQ. This CDR3 has 15 residues. Trimming shortened V by 3 bases and J by 4 bases, and 13 bases separated the two germline ends.

The chain links TRBV19 to TRBJ1-1; D may be TRBD1 (5 bases). The germline V gene encodes CDR1 LNHDA and CDR2 SQIVND (reference sequence). The CDR3 totals 12 residues. V was trimmed by 1 base and J by 10 bases, leaving 10 bases between them. The CDR3 coding sequence is TGTGCCAGTAGTATAGTTTGGGGGTCAGCTTTCTTT. It codes for CASSIVWGSAFF.

The rearrangement links TRBV24-1 to TRBJ1-1, with D maybe TRBD1 (6 bases). Germline V gene data show CDR1 as KGHDR and CDR2 as SFDVKD. Trimming took off 0 bases at V and 5 bases at J, with 6 bases between the two ends. The CDR3 consists of 13 residues. As DNA, the CDR3 is TGTGCCACCAGTGATTTGAGGGGGACTGAAGCTTTCTTT. Translation gives CATSDLRGTEAFF.

The V call is TRBV7-2, the J call TRBJ1-1; possibly TRBD1 for D (5 bases). Trimming stripped 5 bases from V and 6 bases from J, with 16 bases between. This CDR3 comprises 14 residues. Germline assignment: CDR1 SGHTA and CDR2 FQGNSA. CDR3 in amino acids: CASSSSWGIAEAFF. The CDR3 nucleotides read TGTGCCAGCAGCAGTTCGTGGGGGATTGCTGAAGCTTTCTTT.

The J gene is TRBJ2-2, the V gene TRBV4-3; weak D call: TRBD2 (6 bases). The germline V gene has CDR1 LGHNA and CDR2 YSLEER. The CDR3 sequence is 14 residues long. Trimming left V 1 base short and J 3 bases short, with 6 bases between. The CDR3 nucleotides are TGCGCCAGCAGCCAAGGACTAGACACCGGGGAGCTGTTTTTT. It encodes CASSQGLDTGELFF.

The rearrangement joins TRBV5-1 to TRBJ2-1; a weak D match, TRBD2 (5 bases). This CDR3 has 15 residues. Trimming stripped 6 bases from V and 7 bases from J, with 20 bases between. Per germline, CDR1 SGHRS and CDR2 YFSETQ. In DNA form, the CDR3 reads TGCGCCAGCACTATGGGCGACGGGGTGCGAAATGAGCAGTTCTTC. This codes for CASTMGDGVRNEQFF.

The CDR3 nucleotides are TGTGCCAGCACCTTGGACAGAAGAAGGTCACCCCTCCACTTT. Protein sequence: CASTLDRRRSPLHF. The gene calls are TRBV6-5 and TRBJ1-6, with a weak D call TRBD1 (6 bases). The V end was cut by 7 bases, the J end by 10 bases, with 17 bases between. Germline loops: CDR1 MNHEY, CDR2 SVGAGI. The CDR3 totals 14 residues.

The rearrangement links TRBV27 to TRBJ2-2; a weak D match, TRBD1 (6 bases). This CDR3 region has 17 residues. Germline CDR1 and CDR2: MNHEY and SMNVEV (reference sequence). V gave up 0 bases and J gave up 3 bases, with 14 bases separating them. CDR3 in DNA: TGTGCCAGCAGTTTATCGATCGGCACAGGGTACACCGGGGAGCTGTTTTTT. This encodes CASSLSIGTGYTGELFF.

The J gene is TRBJ2-5, the V gene TRBV10-3, with 9 bases that match TRBD2. Trimming took 8 bases from V and 0 from J; bases not matched to a gene: 4. The CDR3 sequence is 14 residues long. Germline V gene lookup returns CDR1 ENHRY and CDR2 SYGVKD. The CDR3 is CAIGTSNHQETQYF. The CDR3 DNA reads as TGTGCCATCGGGACTAGCAACCACCAAGAGACCCAGTACTTC.

This clone is a singleton in its sample. The V call is TRBV6-1, the J call TRBJ2-3, with 9 bases identical to TRBD1. The ends lost 3 bases at V and 3 bases at J; junction bases unmatched: 4. Germline V gene lookup returns CDR1 MNHNS and CDR2 SASEGT. The CDR3 is 15 amino acids. The DNA of the CDR3 is TGTGCCAGCAGTGATACCGGGACAGGGACAGATACGCAGTATTTT. This encodes CASSDTGTGTDTQYF.

The chain carries TRBV19 and TRBJ1-5; D gene ambiguous. Trimming stripped 2 bases from V and 7 bases from J, with 15 bases between. CDR3 length equals 15 residues. Germline V gives CDR1 LNHDA, CDR2 SQIVND (reference sequence). DNA of the CDR3: TGTGCCAGTAGTATATTCCTCGGGGTTAACCAGCCCCAGCATTTT. It is translated as CASSIFLGVNQPQHF.

The rearrangement uses TRBV7-9 and TRBJ1-2; D gene ambiguous. The length of the CDR3 is 14 residues. The V gene's germline CDR1 is SEHNR and CDR2 FQNEAQ (reference sequence). Trimming left V 3 bases short and J 5 bases short, with 13 bases between. CDR3 residues: CASSLPTFDYGYTF. For the CDR3, the DNA is TGTGCCAGCAGCTTGCCTACTTTCGATTATGGCTACACCTTC. The whole variable domain, filled in from reference TRBV7-9 and TRBJ1-2, reads DTGVSQNPRHKITKRGQNVTFRCDPISEHNRLYWYRQTLGQGPEFLTYFQNEAQLEKSRLLSDRFSAERPKGSFSTLEIQRTEQGDSAMYLCASSLPTFDYGYTFGSGTRLTVV.

The gene calls are TRBV28 and TRBJ1-2; the match to TRBD1 covers 9 bases. CDR3 length: 15 residues. The V and J ends lost 10 bases and 8 bases, in that order; junction bases with no gene match: 17. The germline V gene encodes CDR1 MDHEN and CDR2 SYDVKM. The DNA of the CDR3 is TGTGCCATCAGCTCCGGGACAGGGTTAATCGGAGGCTACACCTTC. Residues: CAISSGTGLIGGYTF.

In its sample, this clone was seen a few times. This sample also contains other DNA sequences that code for the same CDR3. V gene TRBV5-1 combines with J gene TRBJ2-1; 11 nucleotides line up with TRBD2. Germline CDR1 and CDR2: SGHRS and YFSETQ. Trimming removed 1 base from V and 0 bases from J; junction bases left unmatched: 0. This CDR3 is built from 16 residues. Written as DNA, the CDR3 is TGCGCCAGCAGCTTGCTAGCGGGGGGCTCCTACAATGAGCAGTTCTTC. Translating gives CASSLLAGGSYNEQFF.

J is TRBJ1-5 and V is TRBV7-2; 7 bases line up with TRBD1. The V gene's germline CDR1 is SGHTA and CDR2 FQGNSA. There are 14 residues in the CDR3. V gave up 3 bases and J gave up 7 bases; unmatched junction bases: 6. The CDR3 nucleotides read TGTGCCAGCAGCTTCCAGAACAGGGGCCAGCCCCAGCATTTT. Encoded protein: CASSFQNRGQPQHF.

The rearrangement joins TRBV7-3 to TRBJ1-6; possibly TRBD1 for D (5 bases). CDR1 is SGHTA, CDR2 FQGTGA, per germline. V was cut by 5 bases and J by 6 bases, with 8 bases left in between. The CDR3 extends over 13 amino acids. The CDR3 sequence is CASSIDSNSPLHF. CDR3 coding DNA: TGTGCCAGCAGCATAGACAGTAATTCACCCCTCCACTTT.

The rearrangement uses TRBV11-2 and TRBJ2-3, with D perhaps TRBD1 or TRBD2 (5 bases each). The germline V gene has CDR1 SGHAT and CDR2 FQNNGV. This CDR3 region has 13 residues. Trimming shortened V by 4 bases and J by 8 bases, and 13 bases separated the two germline ends. CDR3 nucleotide sequence: TGTGCCAGCAGCTCAGGGAGAACGGGTACGCAGTATTTT. It is translated as CASSSGRTGTQYF.